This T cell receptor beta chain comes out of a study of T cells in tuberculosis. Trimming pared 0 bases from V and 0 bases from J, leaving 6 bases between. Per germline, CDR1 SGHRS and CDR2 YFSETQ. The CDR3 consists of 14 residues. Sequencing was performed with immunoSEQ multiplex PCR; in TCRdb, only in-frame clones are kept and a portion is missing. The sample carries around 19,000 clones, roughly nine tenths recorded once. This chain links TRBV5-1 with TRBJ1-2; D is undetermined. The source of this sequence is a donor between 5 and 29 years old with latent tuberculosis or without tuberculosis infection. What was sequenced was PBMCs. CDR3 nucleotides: TGCGCCAGCAGCTTGGTACAGTCTAACTATGGCTACACCTTC. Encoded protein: CASSLVQSNYGYTF.